The 19 T cell receptor beta chains listed next were all sequenced from one sample in a study of regulatory T cells in long-lasting Graves disease (dated by TCRdb to the early 2020s). Reading the label with the study, this specimen's time point is: newly diagnosed GD, antithyroid drugs for less than 3 months. RNA was extracted from PBMCs in TRIzol for both TCR sequencing and RNA sequencing. The library came from multiplex PCR. TCRdb records Illumina HiSeq 4000 as the sequencer. CDR3 regions were amplified by Arm-PCR with iRepertoire HTBI primers to construct TCR beta libraries. The raw public reads went through TCRdb reprocessing: fastp at Q25, MiXCR clone calling, in-frame beta chains kept. All rows with the same CDR3 protein become a single entry with the most common DNA and genes. The sample table shows 580,000 or so distinct CDR3 sequences, and around 15% are seen once. The ten largest clones represent around 11% of the sample.

This same sample was also taken into another study, of T cells in Graves' hyperthyroidism and ophthalmopathy.

The sequencing here drew on peripheral blood mononuclear cells (PBMCs), taken at new diagnosis, from a patient treated with antithyroid drugs. The source of these receptors is a man younger than 35 with Graves disease. Donor details come from another sample of the same person, matched by shared clones.

A few counts support this clonotype. The CDR3 here is CASSVIRGEQFF. The DNA for the CDR3 is TGTGCCAGCAGCGTAATACGGGGCGAGCAGTTCTTC. V usage is TRBV9 and J usage is TRBJ2-1; either TRBD1 or TRBD2 may fit D (5 bases each). The CDR3 consists of 12 residues. Germline CDR1 is SGDLS and CDR2 is YYNGEE. V was cut by 1 base and J by 10 bases, with 9 bases left in between.

The CDR3 DNA is TGCAGCGTTGTAGTCAGGGGGATTGGAAACACCATATATTTT. This translates into CSVVVRGIGNTIYF. This sequence joins TRBV29-1 and TRBJ1-3; 7 nucleotides agree with TRBD1. Germline lookup yields CDR1 SQVTM and CDR2 ANQGSEA. J lost 3 bases, V lost 4 bases, and 6 bases had no gene match. The CDR3 runs to 14 residues.

This clonotype was found many times. The genes are TRBV5-1 and TRBJ1-1; no firm D call. The germline V gene has CDR1 SGHRS and CDR2 YFSETQ. The V end was cut by 5 bases, the J end by 4 bases, with 15 bases between. The CDR3 consists of 14 residues. CDR3 DNA: TGCGCCAGCAGAACTGTATCGGGTGTCACTGAAGCTTTCTTT. This translates into CASRTVSGVTEAFF.

This clonotype was seen ten or more times. The CDR3 reads CASSLYRGGTDTQYF. CDR3 sequence (DNA): TGTGCCAGCAGCTTATACAGGGGCGGCACAGATACGCAGTATTTT. J is TRBJ2-3 and V is TRBV7-9; 7 bases are shared with TRBD1. The length of the CDR3 is 15 residues. The V gene's germline CDR1 is SEHNR and CDR2 FQNEAQ (reference sequence). V shed 2 bases and J 1 base; nucleotides not matched to a gene: 3.

About this clonotype: A clone one base away is much larger, so this may be a read error. The gene calls are TRBV29-1 and TRBJ2-3; D is ambiguous. Trimming removed 5 bases at V and 0 bases at J, with 9 bases between. The germline V gene encodes CDR1 SQVTM and CDR2 ANQGSEA. This CDR3 contains 13 residues. The CDR3 region is CSVHLASTDTQYF. DNA for the CDR3: TGCAGCGTTCACCTCGCTAGCACAGATACGCAGTATTTT.

This rearrangement joins TRBV2 to TRBJ2-7; tentatively, D is TRBD1 (5 bases). This CDR3 is 11 amino acids long. Germline-derived CDR1 and CDR2 are SNHLY and FYNNEI. V dropped 6 bases and J dropped 6 bases, with 9 bases sitting between them. The CDR3 DNA follows: TGTGCCAGCAGGGGGCATGGCGAGCAGTACTTC. Protein sequence: CASRGHGEQYF. Drawing the rest from reference TRBV2 and TRBJ2-7, the complete variable domain is EPEVTQTPSHQVTQMGQEVILRCVPISNHLYFYWYRQILGQKVEFLVSFYNNEISEKSEIFDDQFSVERPDGSNFTLKIRSTKLEDSAMYFCASRGHGEQYFGPGTRLTVT.

This clonotype was counted at least ten times. This chain connects TRBV28 to TRBJ1-2, with D unresolved. The CDR3 length is 15 residues. The germline V gene has CDR1 MDHEN and CDR2 SYDVKM. V was shortened by 5 bases and J by 2 bases, with 15 bases between the two germline ends. CDR3 sequence (DNA): TGTGCCAGCAGTCCCTCCCTCGGCCGGAACTATGGCTACACCTTC. Protein product: CASSPSLGRNYGYTF.

The sample holds a few counts of this clonotype. The chain combines TRBV6-1 with TRBJ1-5, with 11 positions matching TRBD1. V trimming: 6 bases; J trimming: 4 bases; junction bases outside the gene matches: 8. This CDR3 contains 16 residues. The V gene's germline CDR1 is MNHNS and CDR2 SASEGT. The CDR3 bases are TGTGCCAGCAGCCCCCAGGGGACAGGGGGTAATCAGCCCCAGCATTTT. Its translation is CASSPQGTGGNQPQHF.

This clonotype was seen at least ten times. J is TRBJ2-2 and V is TRBV2; D gene unclear. Germline lookup yields CDR1 SNHLY and CDR2 FYNNEI. Deletions cut 5 bases from V and 4 bases from J, with 11 bases between. The CDR3 has 14 amino acids. CDR3: CASSFSVGTGELFF. The DNA of the CDR3 is TGTGCCAGCAGTTTTTCGGTGGGCACCGGGGAGCTGTTTTTT.

This chain connects TRBV4-1 to TRBJ2-6, with TRBD1 as a possible D gene (8 bases). V lost 4 bases, J lost 2 bases, and 24 bases lay in between. This CDR3 spans 20 amino acids. Germline loops: CDR1 MGHRA, CDR2 YSYEKL. CDR3 sequence (DNA): TGCGCCAGCAGCCCGGGGGGCAGGACAGGGAGCCTGCCTGGGGCCAACGTCCTGACTTTC. This sequence encodes CASSPGGRTGSLPGANVLTF.

This clonotype was counted at least ten times. The J gene is TRBJ1-1, the V gene TRBV20-1, with D possibly TRBD1 on 5 matching bases. This CDR3 region has 16 residues. V was shortened by 6 bases and J by 5 bases, with 25 bases between the two germline ends. Germline V CDR1 and CDR2: DFQATT, SNEGSKA (reference sequence). This chain's CDR3 is CSAKRYPGRGETEAFF. CDR3 nucleotides: TGCAGTGCCAAGAGGTACCCGGGGAGGGGCGAGACTGAAGCTTTCTTT.

This clonotype has at least ten counts. The CDR3 region is CSARVTSGGIGWEQFF. The DNA of the CDR3 is TGCAGTGCTAGAGTTACTAGCGGGGGGATTGGATGGGAGCAGTTCTTC. The chain couples TRBV20-1 to TRBJ2-1; 12 bases agree with TRBD2. With V trimmed by 1 base and J by 10 bases, 11 bases remained unmatched. Germline assignment: CDR1 DFQATT and CDR2 SNEGSKA (reference sequence). CDR3 size: 16 residues.

This clonotype was seen only a few times. The chain recombines TRBV18 with TRBJ1-1, with 9 positions matching TRBD1. CDR1 and CDR2 (germline): KGHSH, LQKENI. CDR3 length equals 14 residues. J gave up 11 bases and V 3 bases, and 10 bases lay outside the gene matches. The CDR3 nucleotides are TGTGCCAGCTCACCTCAGACAGGGGGAAATTTCGCTTTCTTT. It encodes CASSPQTGGNFAFF.

J is TRBJ2-7 and V is TRBV15; 9 positions agree with TRBD2. There are 15 residues in the CDR3. V lost 5 bases, J lost 6 bases, and 11 bases stayed unmatched. Germline-derived CDR1 and CDR2 are LNHNV and YYDKDF (reference sequence). This chain's CDR3 is CATSVQGLAEVEQYF. The CDR3 DNA follows: TGTGCCACCAGCGTACAGGGACTAGCCGAGGTCGAGCAGTACTTC.

This chain links TRBV14 with TRBJ2-1; a weak D match, TRBD2 (6 bases). The CDR3 has 16 residues. Germline CDR1 reads SGHDN; CDR2 reads FVKESK. V was clipped by 3 bases and J by 5 bases, with 17 bases between them. The CDR3 protein is CASSQMRLAKHNEQFF. In nucleotides, the CDR3 is TGTGCCAGCAGCCAGATGCGTCTAGCGAAGCACAATGAGCAGTTCTTC.

Ten or more counts support this clonotype. The chain carries TRBV28 and TRBJ1-2, with 8 bases that match TRBD1. V was clipped by 3 bases and J by 6 bases; unmatched bases: 9. This CDR3 contains 15 residues. Germline V gene data show CDR1 as MDHEN and CDR2 as SYDVKM. CDR3 region: CASSLGQEGLNGYTF. DNA for the CDR3: TGTGCCAGCAGTTTGGGACAGGAGGGACTAAATGGCTACACCTTC.

CDR3 nucleotides: TGTGCCAGCAGCTCCGTTCCGGGACAGGGGCCCTACGAGCAGTACTTC. It yields the protein CASSSVPGQGPYEQYF. The chain uses TRBV7-9 and TRBJ2-7; 10 bases are a match to TRBD1. CDR1 SEHNR and CDR2 FQNEAQ come from the germline V gene (reference sequence). V shed 4 bases, J shed 2 bases, and the junction held 8 bases outside the gene matches. The CDR3 has 16 residues. Complete variable domain (other parts from reference TRBV7-9 and TRBJ2-7): DTGVSQNPRHKITKRGQNVTFRCDPISEHNRLYWYRQTLGQGPEFLTYFQNEAQLEKSRLLSDRFSAERPKGSFSTLEIQRTEQGDSAMYLCASSSVPGQGPYEQYFGPGTRLTVT.

A note on this clonotype: A read error may be the cause here, since a much bigger clone is one base away. V is TRBV28 and J is TRBJ2-7; no clear D. CDR1 MDHEN and CDR2 SYDVKM come from the germline V gene. The CDR3 consists of 14 residues. CDR3 nucleotide sequence: TGTGCCAGCAGTTTGCCAGGAGCCTCCTACGGGCAGTACTTC. Protein product: CASSLPGASYGQYF.

This clonotype was picked up a small number of times. The chain joins TRBV15 to TRBJ2-1; TRBD2 aligns across 8 bases. V shed 3 bases, J shed 8 bases, and the junction held 12 bases outside the gene matches. Germline V gene sequence: CDR1 LNHNV, CDR2 YYDKDF (reference sequence). The CDR3 runs 16 residues. The CDR3 here is CATSRSGSPPNDEQFF. The CDR3 bases are TGTGCCACCAGCAGGAGCGGGAGCCCTCCCAACGATGAGCAGTTCTTC.